These 27 T cell receptor beta chains came from one sample sequenced in a study of OX40 agonist ivuxolimab in advanced cancers. Profiled with immunoSEQ multiplex PCR; TCRdb holds only in-frame clones, not every one. The sample lists tens of thousands of clones; 65% to 90% were seen once. The source was CD4+ or CD8+ T cells sorted from blood, collected in a trial of the OX40 agonist ivuxolimab. The receptors here all came from an adult with an advanced solid tumor such as melanoma, head and neck, liver or kidney cancer.

This chain links TRBV7-2 with TRBJ1-4; D call uncertain. Germline V lookup: CDR1 SGHTA, CDR2 FQGNSA. This CDR3 is built from 15 residues. The ends were cut back, 5 bases at V and 0 bases at J, with 10 bases in the middle. The CDR3 nucleotides read TGTGCCAGCAGCGTCGACGGTTCAACTAATGAAAAACTGTTTTTT. It is translated as CASSVDGSTNEKLFF. The whole variable domain, remainder taken from reference TRBV7-2 and TRBJ1-4, is GAGVSQSPSNKVTEKGKDVELRCDPISGHTALYWYRQSLGQGLEFLIYFQGNSAPDKSGLPSDRFSAERTGGSVSTLTIQRTQQEDSAVYLCASSVDGSTNEKLFFGSGTQLSVL.

This clone appeared once. This chain connects TRBV19 to TRBJ2-1; TRBD2 agrees at 10 bases. CDR1 and CDR2 (germline): LNHDA, SQIVND (reference sequence). The CDR3 consists of 16 residues. Trimming at V came to 3 bases and at J to 4 bases, leaving 6 bases not matched to a gene. CDR3 protein: CASSIFPTSGYNEQFF. For the CDR3, the DNA is TGTGCCAGTAGTATTTTCCCGACTAGCGGGTACAATGAGCAGTTCTTC.

This chain joins TRBV5-1 and TRBJ2-5, with D perhaps given as TRBD1 or TRBD2 (7 bases each). The CDR3 has 15 residues. CDR1 is SGHRS, CDR2 YFSETQ, per germline. V gave up 1 base and J gave up 1 base, with 11 bases separating them. The CDR3 loop is CASSLQGGPQETQYF. CDR3 DNA: TGCGCCAGCAGCTTGCAGGGGGGGCCCCAAGAGACCCAGTACTTC.

The chain uses TRBV28 and TRBJ1-2; 9 bases match TRBD1. The CDR3 runs 17 residues. The germline V gene has CDR1 MDHEN and CDR2 SYDVKM. V lost 3 bases to trimming and J lost 4 bases; unmatched junction nucleotides: 12. The CDR3 nucleotides read TGTGCCAGCAGTTTCCCCCCCACACAGGGGGCCAGCTATGGCTACACCTTC. Its protein is CASSFPPTQGASYGYTF.

The rearrangement joins TRBV6-5 to TRBJ1-3; 9 nucleotides line up with TRBD1. The V gene end was trimmed by 6 bases and the J gene end by 6 bases; junction bases not matched to a gene: 9. Germline values: CDR1 MNHEY, CDR2 SVGAGI. CDR3 length: 15 residues. The CDR3, as DNA: TGTGCCAGCAGATCGGGACAGGGAGATTCAAACACCATATATTTT. The encoded protein is CASRSGQGDSNTIYF.

The chain joins TRBV27 to TRBJ2-5, with TRBD2 matching 14 bases. Unmatched junction bases numbered 12, after V lost 5 bases and J lost 4 bases. The CDR3 totals 18 residues. The germline gives CDR1 MNHEY, CDR2 SMNVEV (reference sequence). CDR3 residues: CASSPRGTSGRNTETQYF. The CDR3 nucleotides read TGTGCCAGCAGTCCCAGGGGGACTAGCGGGAGAAATACAGAGACCCAGTACTTC.

The chain carries TRBV29-1 and TRBJ2-7; maybe TRBD1 (5 bases). CDR1 is SQVTM and CDR2 is ANQGSEA in the germline V gene. Trimming removed 5 bases from V and 7 bases from J, with 12 bases in between. The CDR3 has 11 residues. As DNA, the CDR3 is TGCAGCGTTCGGACATCGTGGGAGCAGTACTTC. Protein: CSVRTSWEQYF.

V usage is TRBV5-8 and J usage is TRBJ2-7; D remains ambiguous. The CDR3 length is 10 residues. Germline-derived CDR1 and CDR2 are SGHTS and YDEGEE. Trimming removed 7 bases from V and 4 bases from J, with 6 bases in between. The CDR3 sequence is CASVLYEQYF. CDR3 DNA sequence: TGTGCCAGCGTACTATACGAGCAGTACTTC.

The rearrangement links TRBV25-1 to TRBJ2-5; a weak D match, TRBD2 (7 bases). The germline V gene has CDR1 MGHDK and CDR2 SYGVNS. The CDR3 extends over 14 amino acids. V lost 3 bases, J lost 7 bases, and 15 bases lay in between. Written as DNA, the CDR3 is TGTGCCAGCAGTGAGGGGGCAAGGGGGGGGACCCAGTACTTC. This translates into CASSEGARGGTQYF.

This chain connects TRBV19 to TRBJ2-1, with 7 bases that match TRBD1. The germline gives CDR1 LNHDA, CDR2 SQIVND (reference sequence). CDR3 length: 15 residues. Trimming took 10 bases from V and 0 from J; bases not matched to a gene: 9. CDR3 coding DNA: TGTGCCACCAAGGACAGGAGGAGCTCCTACAATGAGCAGTTCTTC. Amino acid sequence: CATKDRRSSYNEQFF. Full variable domain (remainder filled in from reference TRBV19 and TRBJ2-1): DGGITQSPKYLFRKEGQNVTLSCEQNLNHDAMYWYRQDPGQGLRLIYYSQIVNDFQKGDIAEGYSVSREKKESFPLTVTSAQKNPTAFYLCATKDRRSSYNEQFFGPGTRLTVL.

The rearrangement uses TRBV11-2 and TRBJ2-7, with D tentatively TRBD1 (5 bases). Between the trimmed V and J ends, which lost 3 bases and 7 bases, there was a span of 13 bases. CDR3 length: 13 residues. Germline V gene sequence: CDR1 SGHAT, CDR2 FQNNGV. CDR3 bases: TGTGCCAGCAGCTTTACAGGCCGATTGGAGCAGTACTTC. Translating it yields CASSFTGRLEQYF.

This clone was detected only a few times. The chain is built from TRBV5-5 and TRBJ1-2; TRBD1 aligns across 7 bases. The CDR3 has 15 amino acids. Germline V gene data show CDR1 as SGHKS and CDR2 as YYEKEE (reference sequence). J gave up 4 bases and V 4 bases, and 10 bases lay outside the gene matches. The CDR3 nucleotides are TGTGCCAGCAGCGCCGGACAGGACGTTCCCTATGGCTACACCTTC. Its protein is CASSAGQDVPYGYTF.

The rearrangement uses TRBV2 and TRBJ2-7; tentative D call: TRBD1 (7 bases). This CDR3 is 14 amino acids long. CDR1 is SNHLY and CDR2 is FYNNEI in the germline V gene. V was pared by 8 bases and J by 3 bases, with 17 bases between. The CDR3 sequence is CASLGGRGDYEQYF. DNA of the CDR3: TGTGCCAGCCTTGGGGGCAGGGGGGACTACGAGCAGTACTTC.

The chain is built from TRBV2 and TRBJ1-2; possible D gene TRBD1, 6 bases. The length of the CDR3 is 13 residues. CDR1 is SNHLY and CDR2 is FYNNEI in the germline V gene. V was shortened by 5 bases and J by 5 bases, with 12 bases between the two germline ends. CDR3: CASSRDTLYGYTF. As DNA, the CDR3 is TGTGCCAGCAGTCGGGACACCCTGTATGGCTACACCTTC. Looking up the rest from reference TRBV2 and TRBJ1-2 gives the full variable domain: EPEVTQTPSHQVTQMGQEVILRCVPISNHLYFYWYRQILGQKVEFLVSFYNNEISEKSEIFDDQFSVERPDGSNFTLKIRSTKLEDSAMYFCASSRDTLYGYTFGSGTRLTVV.

This chain connects TRBV7-2 to TRBJ1-1; D gene unclear. The CDR3 has 16 amino acids. The V gene lost 5 bases and the J gene lost 1 base, with 17 bases spanning the gap. The V gene's germline CDR1 is SGHTA and CDR2 FQGNSA. DNA for the CDR3: TGTGCCAGCAGCCAGCGAGGTAAATCCGAGAACACTGAAGCTTTCTTT. This encodes CASSQRGKSENTEAFF.

In its sample, this clone was seen a few times. V usage is TRBV27 and J usage is TRBJ1-6; weak D call: TRBD1 (5 bases). Per the germline V gene, CDR1 is MNHEY and CDR2 is SMNVEV (reference sequence). This CDR3 has 15 residues. Trimming stripped 2 bases from V and 10 bases from J, with 15 bases between. CDR3 DNA: TGTGCCAGCAGTTTAACGCAGGGTCTAGAATCACCCCTCCACTTT. The encoded protein is CASSLTQGLESPLHF.

The gene calls are TRBV4-1 and TRBJ2-3; TRBD2 matches at 8 bases. CDR1 is MGHRA, CDR2 YSYEKL, per germline. The CDR3 has 13 residues. V lost 3 bases, J lost 7 bases, and 3 bases stayed unmatched. The CDR3 nucleotides read TGCGCCAGCAGCCAGCCGGGGGGGAATACGCAGTATTTT. It encodes CASSQPGGNTQYF.

V gene TRBV6-6 combines with J gene TRBJ1-6; TRBD1 is a possible D gene (6 bases). Trimming left V 6 bases short and J 10 bases short, with 13 bases between. Germline values: CDR1 MNHNY, CDR2 SVGAGI (reference sequence). CDR3 length equals 13 residues. The CDR3 here is CASRQGLESPLHF. The CDR3 bases are TGTGCCAGCAGGCAGGGGCTAGAGTCACCCCTCCACTTT.

V gene TRBV28 combines with J gene TRBJ1-5, with D possibly being TRBD1 (5 bases). The germline CDR1 and CDR2 sequences are MDHEN and SYDVKM. Trimming removed 6 bases from V and 5 bases from J, with 17 bases in between. The CDR3 runs 15 residues. The chain's CDR3 is CASRFPAGKHQPQHF. CDR3 in DNA: TGTGCCAGCAGGTTCCCGGCAGGGAAACATCAGCCCCAGCATTTT.

The table lists this clone with a count of one. CDR3 protein: CASSQSDRLKETQYF. DNA for the CDR3: TGTGCCAGCAGCCAATCAGACCGGCTAAAGGAGACCCAGTACTTC. The genes are TRBV16 and TRBJ2-5; D is unclear. Germline V CDR1 and CDR2: KGHSY, FQNENV. The CDR3 contains 15 residues. The V end was cut by 0 bases, the J end by 5 bases, with 13 bases between.

The V and J genes are TRBV5-1 and TRBJ2-7; the D call may be TRBD1 or TRBD2 (5 bases each). The CDR3 loop spans 13 amino acids. The germline V gene has CDR1 SGHRS and CDR2 YFSETQ. V dropped 3 bases and J dropped 2 bases, with 9 bases sitting between them. CDR3 DNA: TGCGCCAGCAGCTCGGGACGTGCCTACGAGCAGTACTTC. Protein: CASSSGRAYEQYF. The whole variable domain, filled in from reference TRBV5-1 and TRBJ2-7, reads KAGVTQTPRYLIKTRGQQVTLSCSPISGHRSVSWYQQTPGQGLQFLFEYFSETQRNKGNFPGRFSGRQFSNSRSEMNVSTLELGDSALYLCASSSGRAYEQYFGPGTRLTVT.

This clone was seen a single time. CDR3 in amino acids: CASSLVGTSRYNEQFF. The CDR3 bases are TGTGCCAGCAGCTTAGTTGGGACTAGCCGATACAATGAGCAGTTCTTC. The chain links TRBV11-2 to TRBJ2-1; 9 bases fit TRBD2. The CDR3 runs 16 residues. With 1 base clipped from V and 4 bases from J, the junction kept 5 bases outside the gene matches. CDR1 is SGHAT and CDR2 is FQNNGV in the germline V gene.

Concerning this clone: No conserved phenylalanine or tryptophan is present at the end of the CDR3, so a read error is the likely explanation. No DNA is shown, since the ends of the CDR3 on it are uncertain; the CDR3 is the one TCRdb lists. V usage is TRBV28 and J usage is TRBJ2-3; TRBD2 is the table's D call and was not checked against the DNA. The CDR3 has 14 residues if both end residues are counted. Germline V lookup: CDR1 MDHEN, CDR2 SYDVKM. CDR3 sequence reads: CASKRAVLNWGWHY.

CDR3 coding DNA: TGTGCCAGCAGCCCCCCGGGGGCGACAGGAGGAAACACCATATATTTT. Translating gives CASSPPGATGGNTIYF. The J gene is TRBJ1-3, the V gene TRBV7-2; D possibly corresponds to TRBD1 (6 bases). Looked up from germline, CDR1 is SGHTA and CDR2 is FQGNSA. The CDR3 totals 16 residues. V lost 5 bases and J lost 4, with 18 bases in between.

The chain joins TRBV5-1 to TRBJ2-3, with a weak D call TRBD2 (6 bases). V was cut by 4 bases and J by 4 bases, with 22 bases left in between. This CDR3 has 17 amino acids. CDR1 SGHRS and CDR2 YFSETQ come from the germline V gene. CDR3 region: CASSPARGQKGADTQYF. Here the CDR3 DNA reads TGCGCCAGCAGCCCTGCGCGGGGCCAAAAGGGCGCAGATACGCAGTATTTT.

The gene calls are TRBV19 and TRBJ1-2, with 7 bases matching TRBD1. V shed 5 bases, J shed 8 bases, and the junction held 11 bases outside the gene matches. Germline assignment: CDR1 LNHDA and CDR2 SQIVND (reference sequence). The CDR3 sequence is 14 residues long. The CDR3: CASSVRDSFFGYTF. In DNA, the CDR3 is TGTGCCAGTAGTGTCCGGGACAGTTTCTTCGGCTACACCTTC. The whole variable domain, filled in from reference TRBV19 and TRBJ1-2, reads DGGITQSPKYLFRKEGQNVTLSCEQNLNHDAMYWYRQDPGQGLRLIYYSQIVNDFQKGDIAEGYSVSREKKESFPLTVTSAQKNPTAFYLCASSVRDSFFGYTFGSGTRLTVV.

The chain uses TRBV6-5 and TRBJ1-3; D not certain. Germline loops: CDR1 MNHEY, CDR2 SVGAGI. The CDR3 has 14 residues. With 7 bases removed from V and 8 bases from J, the gap between germline ends came to 18 bases. The CDR3 DNA sequence: TGTGCCAGCATCCCCCCGGGTCAGTCAGACACCATATATTTT. It specifies CASIPPGQSDTIYF.